This T cell receptor (beta chain) was recovered during a study of CD8 T cells in ankylosing spondylitis. In its sample, this clonotype was seen many times. Antigen unknown. Notes on the study in general: Some motif variants were previously reported in reactive arthritis synovial fluid and blood. In ankylosing spondylitis blood, a motif of roughly eight highly homologous TCR beta variants appeared characteristic.

This CDR3 has 11 residues. CDR1 is SQVTM and CDR2 is ANQGSEA in the germline V gene. V was cut by 6 bases and J by 1 base, with 6 bases left in between. TCRdb re-called the 5' RACE reads with MiXCR, one entry per CDR3 protein. The sample holds fewer than 500,000 distinct CDR3 sequences, about a fifth seen once. Source material: blood, either unsorted or a sorted T cell fraction (not recorded which). This receptor was obtained from a male donor with ankylosing spondylitis. The V gene is TRBV29-1, the J gene TRBJ1-1; D is ambiguous. CDR3: CSVVGNTEAFF. CDR3 nucleotides: TGCAGCGTGGTAGGGAACACTGAAGCTTTCTTT. The variable domain in full, completed from reference TRBV29-1 and TRBJ1-1, reads SAVISQKPSRDICQRGTSLTIQCQVDSQVTMMFWYRQQPGQSLTLIATANQGSEATYESGFVIDKFPISRPNLTFSTLTVSNMSPEDSSIYLCSVVGNTEAFFGQGTRLTVV.